Shown below are 6 T cell receptor beta chains from a single sample sequenced in a study of response to subunit inactivated influenza vaccine. TCRdb reprocessed the RT-PCR reads with MiXCR, giving one entry per CDR3 protein. The sample has some 500,000 distinct CDR3 sequences, 16% seen once; the top ten hold 3% to 3.5%. The specimen comprised CD4+ T cells sorted from PBMCs, sampled around 2 years after vaccination. The receptors come from a man aged 50 to 69 who received an inactivated influenza vaccine.

This clonotype was counted between two and nine times. The chain carries TRBV7-2 and TRBJ2-1; unclear D gene. Trimming cost V 1 base and J 8 bases, with 9 bases left between them. The length of the CDR3 is 13 residues. The germline V gene encodes CDR1 SGHTA and CDR2 FQGNSA. CDR3 nucleotide sequence: TGTGCCAGCAGCTTAGGGGTAGGCGATGAGCAGTTCTTC. Encoded protein: CASSLGVGDEQFF.

There are a few counts of this clonotype. The chain employs TRBV24-1 and TRBJ2-2; the match to TRBD2 covers 9 bases. Unmatched junction bases numbered 10, after V lost 4 bases and J lost 5 bases. CDR1 is KGHDR and CDR2 is SFDVKD in the germline V gene. CDR3 length: 17 amino acids. CDR3 in amino acids: CATSDPGASGITGELFF. The DNA for the CDR3 is TGTGCCACCAGTGACCCTGGAGCTAGCGGGATTACCGGGGAGCTGTTTTTT.

This clonotype appeared once. The chain links TRBV7-3 to TRBJ2-1; possibly TRBD1 or TRBD2 for D (6 bases each). The germline V and J ends were trimmed by 3 bases and 6 bases, with 15 bases remaining between them. CDR3 length equals 15 residues. Looked up from germline, CDR1 is SGHTA and CDR2 is FQGTGA. The CDR3 bases are TGTGCCAGCAGCTTGGGGGGCCTTAGGGTCAATGAGCAGTTCTTC. This codes for CASSLGGLRVNEQFF. Supplemented by reference TRBV7-3 and TRBJ2-1, the full variable domain reads GAGVSQTPSNKVTEKGKYVELRCDPISGHTALYWYRQSLGQGPEFLIYFQGTGAADDSGLPNDRFFAVRPEGSVSTLKIQRTERGDSAVYLCASSLGGLRVNEQFFGPGTRLTVL.

A few counts support this clonotype. V usage is TRBV20-1 and J usage is TRBJ2-7; D uncertain. The V gene's germline CDR1 is DFQATT and CDR2 SNEGSKA (reference sequence). This CDR3 spans 11 amino acids. The ends were cut back, 1 base at V and 6 bases at J, with 7 bases in the middle. The CDR3 DNA is TGCAGTGCTAGAGTCGGGTTCGAGCAGTACTTC. It translates to CSARVGFEQYF.

The gene calls are TRBV27 and TRBJ2-2, with 8 bases aligning to TRBD2. Germline loops: CDR1 MNHEY, CDR2 SMNVEV (reference sequence). V trimming: 9 bases; J trimming: 2 bases; junction bases outside the gene matches: 11. This CDR3 spans 16 amino acids. The CDR3 here is CARGRSGSHNTGELFF. The CDR3 coding sequence is TGTGCCAGGGGGCGGAGCGGGAGTCACAACACCGGGGAGCTGTTTTTT.

The V gene is TRBV12-3 or TRBV12-4, the J gene TRBJ2-1, with D uncertain. Trimming removed 10 bases from V and 7 bases from J, with 11 bases in between. CDR3 length: 11 residues. The CDR3 sequence is CATASLNEQFF. CDR3 DNA: TGTGCCACTGCTTCGTTGAATGAGCAGTTCTTC.